This TCR beta chain is drawn from a study of cytomegalovirus exposure and HLA in healthy donors. Study background: Of some 360 genotyped donors, roughly 86% clustered with self-reported Caucasian donors. Overall study results and limits: Per a prior analysis, the majority of TCR beta V segments were productive roughly 87% or roughly 30% of the time. In terms of immune exposure information, only CMV serostatus was available.

This CDR3 region has 14 residues. CDR1 is SNHLY, CDR2 FYNNEI, per germline. The germline V and J ends were trimmed by 7 bases and 4 bases, with 13 bases remaining between them. The donors, nominally healthy at sampling, likely had unrecorded immune exposures. PCR amplification relied on 60 Vbeta primers (plus 13 Jbeta primers). Sequenced by immunoSEQ multiplex PCR; TCRdb stores in-frame clones only, minus some. The sample consists of 130,000 or so clones, around 80% of them appearing once. Of note for this clone: The antigen is unknown.

The sequencing sample was made of PBMCs. The chain joins TRBV2 to TRBJ2-2; D is undetermined. This TCR was recovered from a man aged 25 to 40 in good health and CMV-seronegative. For the CDR3, the DNA is TGTGCCAGCACCCCCCAACTCATCACCGGGGAGCTGTTTTTT. Translated: CASTPQLITGELFF.